What follows is one T cell receptor beta chain and its context. TCRdb redid the calling of the 5' RACE reads with MiXCR, one entry per CDR3 protein. This table holds around 70,000 distinct CDR3 sequences, 10% found once. This record comes from a study of early T cells in non-severe SARS-CoV-2 infection. V lost 0 bases and J lost 5; bases outside the gene matches: 9. Germline V lookup: CDR1 SNHLY, CDR2 FYNNEI. This CDR3 region has 18 residues. The chain employs TRBV2 and TRBJ2-2; 10 positions match TRBD2. This sequence originates from an adult who was a healthcare worker with PCR-confirmed SARS-CoV-2 infection or an uninfected control (not recorded which). Sequences were derived from whole blood, sampled at baseline. The chain's CDR3 is CASSEAESSGSWTGELFF. CDR3 bases: TGTGCCAGCAGTGAAGCGGAATCTAGCGGGAGTTGGACCGGGGAGCTGTTTTTT.